A single sample is the source of the 21 T cell receptor beta chains below, sequenced in a study of CD8+CD57+ T cells in acquired aplastic anemia. Genomic DNA constituted the template upon which TCR beta VDJ and CDR3 profiling was performed. TCRdb fed the reads into MiXCR, producing one record per CDR3 protein. The sample comprises about 210,000 distinct CDR3 sequences, around 60% of which are singletons, and approximately 32% rests with the top ten. Sequencing was performed on sorted CD4+, CD8+, or CD8+CD57+ T cells (not recorded which) from PBMCs. The origin of the receptors is a human donor in good health.

A few counts support this clonotype. As DNA, the CDR3 is TGTGCCAGCACCCGGGGACAGGGCCTGTATGGCTACACCTTC. It encodes CASTRGQGLYGYTF. The V gene is TRBV5-8, the J gene TRBJ1-2; 9 bases align to TRBD1. CDR3 size: 14 residues. Trimming cost V 6 bases and J 5 bases; bases outside gene matches: 8. Germline assignment: CDR1 SGHTS and CDR2 YDEGEE.

This rearrangement joins TRBV7-2 to TRBJ2-7; 8 bases map to TRBD1. Germline CDR1 and CDR2: SGHTA and FQGNSA. This CDR3 region has 16 residues. Trimming at V came to 0 bases and at J to 9 bases, leaving 13 bases not matched to a gene. The CDR3 reads CASSLAPGQGLGGQYF. The CDR3 DNA follows: TGTGCCAGCAGCTTAGCCCCAGGACAGGGTTTAGGAGGGCAGTACTTC.

The gene calls are TRBV5-1 and TRBJ1-6, with a possible D match to TRBD1 (6 bases). The CDR3 length is 15 residues. Germline V gene lookup returns CDR1 SGHRS and CDR2 YFSETQ. Trimming pared 0 bases from V and 9 bases from J, leaving 13 bases between. DNA of the CDR3: TGCGCCAGCAGCTTGGTTTCAGGGGAGAGTTCACCCCTCCACTTT. Its translation is CASSLVSGESSPLHF. Looking up the rest from reference TRBV5-1 and TRBJ1-6 gives the full variable domain: KAGVTQTPRYLIKTRGQQVTLSCSPISGHRSVSWYQQTPGQGLQFLFEYFSETQRNKGNFPGRFSGRQFSNSRSEMNVSTLELGDSALYLCASSLVSGESSPLHFGNGTRLTVT.

This clonotype was recorded a few times. V usage is TRBV19 and J usage is TRBJ1-6; 7 positions agree with TRBD1. Germline V gene lookup returns CDR1 LNHDA and CDR2 SQIVND (reference sequence). The CDR3 extends over 12 amino acids. Trimming cost V 5 bases and J 9 bases; bases outside gene matches: 1. CDR3 sequence (DNA): TGTGCCAGTAGTCGACAGGGTTCACCCCTCCACTTT. Encoded protein: CASSRQGSPLHF.

Many counts were recorded for this clonotype. V usage is TRBV4-3 and J usage is TRBJ2-5; D perhaps matches TRBD2 (7 bases). V was shortened by 5 bases and J by 2 bases, with 21 bases between the two germline ends. The CDR3 loop spans 17 amino acids. Germline CDR1 LGHNA, CDR2 YSLEER. Written as DNA, the CDR3 is TGCGCCAGCAGCGCGATTCCCGAGAGGGGGGGACAAGAGACCCAGTACTTC. Protein product: CASSAIPERGGQETQYF.

Ten or more counts support this clonotype. V and J are TRBV11-3 and TRBJ2-7; 8 bases are a match to TRBD2. The V gene end was trimmed by 1 base and the J gene end by 6 bases; junction bases not matched to a gene: 2. Germline CDR1 and CDR2: SGHNT and YENEEA. This CDR3 region has 13 residues. CDR3 residues: CASSLGTSGEQYF. For the CDR3, the DNA is TGTGCCAGCAGCTTAGGCACTAGCGGCGAGCAGTACTTC. Looking up the rest from reference TRBV11-3 and TRBJ2-7 gives the full variable domain: EAGVVQSPRYKIIEKKQPVAFWCNPISGHNTLYWYLQNLGQGPELLIRYENEEAVDDSQLPKDRFSAERLKGVDSTLKIQPAELGDSAVYLCASSLGTSGEQYFGPGTRLTVT.

The chain is built from TRBV29-1 and TRBJ2-2; D perhaps matches TRBD1 (6 bases). The V gene lost 5 bases and the J gene lost 8 bases, with 9 bases spanning the gap. Germline-derived CDR1 and CDR2 are SQVTM and ANQGSEA. CDR3 size: 11 residues. CDR3 loop: CSVYGQGELFF. The CDR3 DNA is TGCAGCGTTTATGGACAGGGGGAGCTGTTTTTT.

This clonotype appeared a single time. The chain combines TRBV7-2 with TRBJ1-2, with D unresolved. The CDR3 sequence is 11 residues long. Germline lookup yields CDR1 SGHTA and CDR2 FQGNSA. Trimming removed 5 bases from V and 5 bases from J, with 6 bases in between. The CDR3 DNA is TGTGCCAGCAGCCTTCAGTATGGCTACACCTTC. The encoded protein is CASSLQYGYTF. The whole variable domain, filled in from reference TRBV7-2 and TRBJ1-2, reads GAGVSQSPSNKVTEKGKDVELRCDPISGHTALYWYRQSLGQGLEFLIYFQGNSAPDKSGLPSDRFSAERTGGSVSTLTIQRTQQEDSAVYLCASSLQYGYTFGSGTRLTVV.

This clonotype has a handful of counts. This chain connects TRBV6-1 to TRBJ2-2, with 9 nucleotides matching TRBD2. V lost 5 bases to trimming and J lost 5 bases; unmatched junction nucleotides: 15. The CDR3 is 18 amino acids. Germline lookup yields CDR1 MNHNS and CDR2 SASEGT. This chain's CDR3 is CASSFGGGAFGGTGELFF. The CDR3 coding sequence is TGTGCCAGCAGTTTCGGCGGGGGGGCCTTTGGAGGGACCGGGGAGCTGTTTTTT.

The chain combines TRBV15 with TRBJ1-1; 8 positions agree with TRBD1. CDR3 length equals 15 residues. In germline, CDR1 is LNHNV, CDR2 YYDKDF (reference sequence). V trimming: 2 bases; J trimming: 4 bases; junction bases outside the gene matches: 6. CDR3 nucleotide sequence: TGTGCCACCAGCAGATCCGACAGGGGAGGCACTGAAGCTTTCTTT. Translated: CATSRSDRGGTEAFF.

This clonotype appeared many times. The rearrangement joins TRBV10-3 to TRBJ2-7, with 7 bases that match TRBD1. Germline CDR1 reads ENHRY; CDR2 reads SYGVKD. This CDR3 region has 15 residues. V was clipped by 5 bases and J by 0 bases; unmatched bases: 7. CDR3 bases: TGTGCCATCAGTTCAACCGGGACAGACTCCTACGAGCAGTACTTC. Amino acids: CAISSTGTDSYEQYF.

The rearrangement links TRBV20-1 to TRBJ1-2; D is ambiguous. The V gene lost 2 bases and the J gene lost 5 bases, with 6 bases spanning the gap. Germline loops: CDR1 DFQATT, CDR2 SNEGSKA (reference sequence). CDR3 length: 11 residues. The CDR3 spells CSARPVYGYTF. For the CDR3, the DNA is TGCAGTGCTAGACCGGTATATGGCTACACCTTC.

This chain connects TRBV24-1 to TRBJ2-1; the D gene is possibly TRBD2 (6 bases). This CDR3 region has 12 residues. V was shortened by 4 bases and J by 12 bases, with 12 bases between the two germline ends. CDR1 and CDR2 (germline): KGHDR, SFDVKD. CDR3 residues: CATSDPWGVQFF. Here the CDR3 DNA reads TGTGCCACCAGTGACCCCTGGGGGGTGCAGTTCTTC.

The sample holds many counts of this clonotype. The J gene is TRBJ2-1, the V gene TRBV6-6, with D perhaps matching TRBD2 (6 bases). The CDR3 totals 16 residues. Germline values: CDR1 MNHNY, CDR2 SVGAGI (reference sequence). Trimming took off 2 bases at V and 5 bases at J, with 16 bases between the two ends. This CDR3 reads CASSYATGGPDNEQFF. CDR3 coding DNA: TGTGCCAGCAGTTACGCCACAGGAGGGCCGGACAATGAGCAGTTCTTC.

This clonotype showed up just a few times. V is TRBV6-6 and J is TRBJ1-5; 8 positions agree with TRBD1. V dropped 3 bases and J dropped 4; count of bases not matched to a gene: 14. The CDR3 runs 18 residues. Germline assignment: CDR1 MNHNY and CDR2 SVGAGI (reference sequence). The CDR3 nucleotides read TGTGCCAGCAGTTATTCCCTGGCAGGGGGCTTGGGAAATCAGCCCCAGCATTTT. This gives the protein CASSYSLAGGLGNQPQHF.

This chain joins TRBV7-9 and TRBJ2-7; the D is unclear. The CDR3 is 17 residues long. Trimming took 0 bases from V and 0 from J, leaving 15 bases between them. Germline loops: CDR1 SEHNR, CDR2 FQNEAQ (reference sequence). CDR3 amino acids: CASSLAAHVANSYEQYF. The CDR3 DNA sequence: TGTGCCAGCAGCTTAGCCGCACATGTCGCGAACTCCTACGAGCAGTACTTC. The complete variable domain, with remaining parts taken from reference TRBV7-9 and TRBJ2-7, reads DTGVSQNPRHKITKRGQNVTFRCDPISEHNRLYWYRQTLGQGPEFLTYFQNEAQLEKSRLLSDRFSAERPKGSFSTLEIQRTEQGDSAMYLCASSLAAHVANSYEQYFGPGTRLTVT.

Ten or more counts support this clonotype. This chain connects TRBV4-1 to TRBJ2-2; 8 nucleotides match TRBD2. Germline assignment: CDR1 MGHRA and CDR2 YSYEKL. V shed 0 bases, J shed 7 bases, and the junction held 10 bases outside the gene matches. The CDR3 totals 17 residues. CDR3 in DNA: TGCGCCAGCAGCCAAGATGGACTAGCCCCAATCGTCGGGGAGCTGTTTTTT. This translates into CASSQDGLAPIVGELFF.

The V and J genes are TRBV9 and TRBJ1-1; 10 nucleotides align to TRBD1. J lost 8 bases, V lost 0 bases, and 4 bases had no gene match. Germline CDR1 and CDR2: SGDLS and YYNGEE. This CDR3 contains 14 residues. The CDR3 is CASSVGQGAGEAFF. The CDR3 DNA follows: TGTGCCAGCAGCGTAGGACAGGGGGCAGGGGAAGCTTTCTTT. Full variable domain (rest looked up from reference TRBV9 and TRBJ1-1): DSGVTQTPKHLITATGQRVTLRCSPRSGDLSVYWYQQSLDQGLQFLIQYYNGEERAKGNILERFSAQQFPDLHSELNLSSLELGDSALYFCASSVGQGAGEAFFGQGTRLTVV.

V is TRBV6-4 and J is TRBJ2-7, with 9 bases aligning to TRBD1. This CDR3 is built from 18 residues. J gave up 1 base and V 2 bases, and 12 bases lay outside the gene matches. From germline, CDR1 is MRHNA and CDR2 SNTAGT. CDR3 in DNA: TGTGCCAGCAGTGACGGTGGACAGGGGATACAACTATCCTACGAGCAGTACTTC. Encoded protein: CASSDGGQGIQLSYEQYF.

The chain links TRBV7-3 to TRBJ2-3; 8 bases are a match to TRBD1. The CDR3 totals 15 residues. V lost 1 base to trimming and J lost 2 bases; unmatched junction nucleotides: 2. Germline CDR1 is SGHTA and CDR2 is FQGTGA. The CDR3 protein is CASSLRTGNTDTQYF. CDR3 DNA sequence: TGTGCCAGCAGCTTAAGGACAGGGAACACAGATACGCAGTATTTT.

The V and J genes are TRBV24-1 and TRBJ2-1, with D perhaps TRBD2 (6 bases). The germline gives CDR1 KGHDR, CDR2 SFDVKD. The CDR3 has 13 residues. Trimming pared 4 bases from V and 7 bases from J, leaving 10 bases between. The CDR3, as DNA: TGTGCCACCAGTGACACTAGCCGGAATGAGCAGTTCTTC. It yields the protein CATSDTSRNEQFF.